These 8 T cell receptor beta chains were sequenced from one sample in a study of blood T cell repertoires in COVID-19. TCRdb's table, derived via immunoSEQ multiplex PCR, lists solely in-frame clones and lacks some. The sample yields about 78,000 clones, around 86% seen once. The sequenced material came from peripheral blood. Receptors were obtained from a man aged 45-60 years with active or convalescent COVID-19.

The rearrangement joins TRBV5-4 to TRBJ2-5, with D possibly matching TRBD2 (6 bases). The CDR3 consists of 15 residues. Trimming cost V 4 bases and J 5 bases, with 18 bases left between them. The germline gives CDR1 SGHNT, CDR2 YYREEE (reference sequence). The CDR3 here is CASSPQGTGGETQYF. CDR3 bases: TGTGCCAGCAGCCCTCAAGGGACTGGGGGGGAGACCCAGTACTTC.

The chain carries TRBV6-5 and TRBJ1-2; 8 positions agree with TRBD1. This CDR3 spans 14 amino acids. The germline gives CDR1 MNHEY, CDR2 SVGAGI. After removal of 5 bases from V and 6 bases from J, the junction contained 8 bases not matched to a gene. CDR3 loop: CASSNTGTGHGYTF. The CDR3 nucleotides are TGTGCCAGCAGTAACACCGGGACAGGTCATGGCTACACCTTC.

This chain links TRBV9 with TRBJ2-1; TRBD2 matches 10 bases. After removal of 2 bases from V and 2 bases from J, the junction contained 4 bases not matched to a gene. Per the germline V gene, CDR1 is SGDLS and CDR2 is YYNGEE. The CDR3 totals 16 residues. CDR3 sequence reads: CASSVSSGGTYNEQFF. The CDR3 nucleotides are TGTGCCAGCAGCGTTTCTAGCGGGGGAACCTACAATGAGCAGTTCTTC.

About this clone itself: Other nucleotide sequences in the sample specify the same CDR3. J is TRBJ2-7 and V is TRBV6-2 or TRBV6-3, with a possible D match to TRBD2 (6 bases). The ends were cut back, 0 bases at V and 0 bases at J, with 6 bases in the middle. In germline, CDR1 is MNHEY, CDR2 SVGEGT. This CDR3 spans 14 amino acids. The CDR3 bases are TGTGCCAGCAGTTACTCGGGGGGCTCCTACGAGCAGTACTTC. Its translation is CASSYSGGSYEQYF.

The chain has TRBV10-2 and TRBJ2-3, with D unclear. The V end lost 4 bases, the J end lost 0 bases, and 8 bases lay between the germline ends. CDR3 length: 14 residues. Germline lookup yields CDR1 WSHSY and CDR2 SAAADI. CDR3 DNA sequence: TGCGCCAGCAGTGTAGCAACTAGCACAGATACGCAGTATTTT. This encodes CASSVATSTDTQYF.

The chain uses TRBV30 and TRBJ1-5; D possibly corresponds to TRBD1 (6 bases). Trimming took 2 bases from V and 4 from J, leaving 9 bases between them. The CDR3 runs 13 residues. The germline CDR1 and CDR2 sequences are GTSNPN and SVGIG (reference sequence). The CDR3 DNA is TGTGCCTGGAGTAAACAGGGAAATCAGCCCCAGCATTTT. It encodes CAWSKQGNQPQHF.

The gene calls are TRBV19 and TRBJ2-5; D remains ambiguous. The CDR3 has 13 amino acids. Germline CDR1 LNHDA, CDR2 SQIVND (reference sequence). V lost 3 bases and J lost 4, with 9 bases in between. The CDR3 bases are TGTGCCAGTAGTATCTCGGGTACAGAGACCCAGTACTTC. Translating it yields CASSISGTETQYF.

The J gene is TRBJ1-4, the V gene TRBV2, with 7 bases lining up with TRBD1. This CDR3 is 15 amino acids long. CDR1 and CDR2 from the germline V gene are SNHLY and FYNNEI. After removal of 3 bases from V and 7 bases from J, the junction contained 8 bases not matched to a gene. This CDR3 is CASSERQGGGEKLFF. The CDR3 DNA is TGTGCCAGCAGTGAGCGACAGGGTGGAGGTGAAAAACTGTTTTTT.